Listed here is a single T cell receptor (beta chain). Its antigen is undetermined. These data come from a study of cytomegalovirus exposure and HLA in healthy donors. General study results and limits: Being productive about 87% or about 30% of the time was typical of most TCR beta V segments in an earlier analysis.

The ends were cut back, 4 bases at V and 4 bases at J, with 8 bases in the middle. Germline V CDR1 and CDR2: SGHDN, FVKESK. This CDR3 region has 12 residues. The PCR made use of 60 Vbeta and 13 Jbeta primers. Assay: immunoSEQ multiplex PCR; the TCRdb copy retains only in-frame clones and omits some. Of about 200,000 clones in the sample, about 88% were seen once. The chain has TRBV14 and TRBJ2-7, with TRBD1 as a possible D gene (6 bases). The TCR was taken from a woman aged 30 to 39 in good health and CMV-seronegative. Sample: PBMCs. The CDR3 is CASSRDRYEQYF. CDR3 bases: TGTGCCAGCAGCCGAGACAGGTACGAGCAGTACTTC.